This T cell receptor beta chain was sequenced in a study of vaccination and CD4 T cells after COVID-19. Across the whole study: Overlapping peptides of the spike proteins of SARS-CoV-2, HCoV-NL63, HCoV-OC43 and HCoV-229E were used for cell stimulation.

Treatment specified: roughly nine-day PBMC culture with coronavirus spike peptide pools or control peptides (ViraFEST assay). ViraFEST used peptide pools to expand antigen-specific T cells, then sequenced TCRs. On this clonotype: Its antigen is unknown.

Between the trimmed V and J ends, which lost 2 bases and 6 bases, there was a span of 13 bases. CDR3 length: 14 residues. The Oncomine TCR Beta short-read assay sequenced DNA from cultured CD4+ T cells. Extraction of genomic DNA was performed on cultured CD4+ T cells. MiXCR, run by TCRdb on the PCR reads, gives a single entry per CDR3 protein. This repertoire shows roughly 20,000 distinct CDR3 sequences, 40% to 50% found once; its top ten account for 26%. The chain has TRBV12-3 or TRBV12-4 and TRBJ1-1, with TRBD1 as a possible D gene (5 bases). The source material was CD4+ T cells from blood, cultured in vitro, sampled before SARS-CoV-2 vaccination. The sequence was obtained from a human donor who had recovered from COVID-19. In DNA form, the CDR3 reads TGTGCCAGCAGTTTAAGGGGACTCCGGCCTGAAGCTTTCTTT. It specifies CASSLRGLRPEAFF.